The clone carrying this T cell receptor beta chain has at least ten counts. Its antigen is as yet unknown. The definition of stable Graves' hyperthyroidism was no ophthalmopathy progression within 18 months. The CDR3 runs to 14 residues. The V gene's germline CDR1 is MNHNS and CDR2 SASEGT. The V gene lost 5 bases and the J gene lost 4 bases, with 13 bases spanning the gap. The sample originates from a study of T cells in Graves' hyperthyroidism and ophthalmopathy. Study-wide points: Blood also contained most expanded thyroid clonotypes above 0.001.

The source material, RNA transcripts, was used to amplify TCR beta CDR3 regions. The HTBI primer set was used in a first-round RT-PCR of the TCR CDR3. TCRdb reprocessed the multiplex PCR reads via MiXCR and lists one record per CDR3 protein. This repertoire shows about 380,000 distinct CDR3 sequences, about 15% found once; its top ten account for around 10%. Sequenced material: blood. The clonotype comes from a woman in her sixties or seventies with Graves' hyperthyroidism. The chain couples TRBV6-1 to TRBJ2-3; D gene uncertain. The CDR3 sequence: CASSYGSLSDTQYF. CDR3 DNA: TGTGCCAGCAGTTACGGTTCTCTATCAGATACGCAGTATTTT.